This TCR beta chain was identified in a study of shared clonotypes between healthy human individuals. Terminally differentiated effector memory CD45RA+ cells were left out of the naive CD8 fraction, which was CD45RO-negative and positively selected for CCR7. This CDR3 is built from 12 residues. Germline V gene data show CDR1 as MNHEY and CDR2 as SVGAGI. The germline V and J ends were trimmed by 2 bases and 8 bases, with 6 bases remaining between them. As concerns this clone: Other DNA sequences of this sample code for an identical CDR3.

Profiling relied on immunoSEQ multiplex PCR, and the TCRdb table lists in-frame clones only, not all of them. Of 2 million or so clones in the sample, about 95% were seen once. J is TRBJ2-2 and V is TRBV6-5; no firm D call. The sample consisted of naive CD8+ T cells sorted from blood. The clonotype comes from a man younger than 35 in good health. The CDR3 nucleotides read TGTGCCAGCAGTTACGGTGCGGGGGAGCTGTTTTTT. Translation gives CASSYGAGELFF.